Listed here are 29 T cell receptor beta chains from one sample, sequenced in a study of cytomegalovirus exposure and HLA in healthy donors (dated by TCRdb to about 2017). The protocol used for the library was the immunoSEQ multiplex PCR assay. The table was pulled from immuneACCESS by TCRdb, which kept in-frame rearrangements only. Such tables lose some clones; where checked, under half of the loss comes from unresolved V genes, and the rest has no known cause. Within this sample are 100,000 to 120,000 clones, with more than 75% of them counted one time only. Over 1.3% of the sample belongs to the ten largest clones. Sequencing was performed on PBMCs. The receptors come from a woman aged 25-40 years in good health and CMV-seropositive.

This clone showed up just once. The V and J genes are TRBV4-3 and TRBJ1-2; D ambiguous. Per the germline V gene, CDR1 is LGHNA and CDR2 is YSLEER. The CDR3 is made up of 14 amino acids. The V end was cut by 1 base, the J end by 4 bases, with 10 bases between. This CDR3 reads CASSQGGGVYGYTF. CDR3 nucleotide sequence: TGCGCCAGCAGCCAAGGGGGAGGCGTCTATGGCTACACCTTC.

With respect to this clone: One end of the junction is discordant with germline, which a read error may explain. The V gene is TRBV9, the J gene TRBJ1-1; TRBD1 might be the D (5 bases). The V gene's germline CDR1 is SGDLS and CDR2 YYNGEE. The CDR3 loop spans 16 amino acids. The CDR3 here is CASSVEGGAGNAEAFF. In DNA form, the CDR3 reads TGTGCCAGCAGCGTAGAAGGAGGGGCCGGGAACGCTGAAGCTTTCTTT.

This clone was counted only a few times. The gene calls are TRBV19 and TRBJ1-2; maybe TRBD1 (6 bases). CDR1 and CDR2 (germline): LNHDA, SQIVND (reference sequence). The CDR3 consists of 13 residues. V lost 4 bases and J lost 6, with 12 bases in between. Here the CDR3 reads CASSTDRRNGYTF. CDR3 DNA sequence: TGTGCCAGTAGTACGGACAGAAGGAATGGCTACACCTTC.

This clone was counted a single time. V and J are TRBV6-6 and TRBJ1-1; no clear D. CDR3 length equals 15 residues. Trimming stripped 5 bases from V and 0 bases from J, with 13 bases between. CDR1 is MNHNY and CDR2 is SVGAGI in the germline V gene (reference sequence). This CDR3 is CASSLRHLLNTEAFF. For the CDR3, the DNA is TGTGCCAGCAGTCTCCGACACCTTCTGAACACTGAAGCTTTCTTT.

The chain combines TRBV16 with TRBJ2-7, with 7 bases matching TRBD1. CDR1 is KGHSY, CDR2 FQNENV, per germline. This CDR3 has 13 residues. Trimming removed 0 bases from V and 6 bases from J; junction bases left unmatched: 2. CDR3 sequence: CASSQSWDSEQYF. The CDR3 DNA reads TGTGCCAGCAGCCAATCTTGGGACAGCGAGCAGTACTTC.

The gene calls are TRBV7-6 and TRBJ2-1; 7 bases map to TRBD2. Trimming at V came to 2 bases and at J to 2 bases, leaving 6 bases not matched to a gene. This CDR3 is 16 amino acids long. CDR1 and CDR2 from the germline V gene are SGHVS and FNYEAQ. The CDR3 sequence: CASSLYAGVTYNEQFF. The DNA of the CDR3 is TGTGCCAGCAGCTTATACGCGGGGGTAACCTACAATGAGCAGTTCTTC.

CDR3 sequence (DNA): TGTGCCAGCAGCAAACTCTGCGGTTGGCGAGGCTACACCTTC. Translated, it gives CASSKLCGWRGYTF. The genes are TRBV21-1 and TRBJ1-2. TRBV21-1 is a pseudogene locus. The CDR3 length is 14 residues.

The chain employs TRBV13 and TRBJ1-5; 9 bases map to TRBD1. The length of the CDR3 is 15 residues. The germline V gene encodes CDR1 PRHDT and CDR2 FYEKMQ (reference sequence). With V trimmed by 4 bases and J by 6 bases, 7 bases remained unmatched. Here the CDR3 DNA reads TGTGCCAGCAGCTCGAGGGGACAGGGAGGTCAGCCCCAGCATTTT. This encodes CASSSRGQGGQPQHF.

The DNA of the CDR3 is TGTGCCAGCAGCGCACTGCGGGGTGCCACGGGGAGCTCCTACGAGCAGTACTTC. It yields the protein CASSALRGATGSSYEQYF. The chain links TRBV11-2 to TRBJ2-7; D perhaps matches TRBD2 (6 bases). From germline, CDR1 is SGHAT and CDR2 FQNNGV. V lost 5 bases, J lost 0 bases, and 23 bases lay in between. The CDR3 has 18 amino acids.

The chain combines TRBV27 with TRBJ1-2; 9 nucleotides line up with TRBD1. V was pared by 4 bases and J by 7 bases, with 7 bases of the junction left unmatched. The CDR3 length is 14 residues. Per the germline V gene, CDR1 is MNHEY and CDR2 is SMNVEV (reference sequence). The CDR3 here is CASSSPGTGFGYTF. For the CDR3, the DNA is TGTGCCAGCAGTTCGCCCGGGACAGGGTTTGGCTACACCTTC.

The chain has TRBV18 and TRBJ1-1; TRBD1 matches at 10 bases. Germline loops: CDR1 KGHSH, CDR2 LQKENI. CDR3 length equals 13 residues. With V trimmed by 3 bases and J by 10 bases, 5 bases remained unmatched. Written as DNA, the CDR3 is TGTGCCAGCTCACCCCAGGGGACAGGGGTAGCTTTCTTT. Translation gives CASSPQGTGVAFF.

The V call is TRBV7-2, the J call TRBJ2-7, with 8 bases aligning to TRBD2. This CDR3 spans 15 amino acids. Per germline, CDR1 SGHTA and CDR2 FQGNSA. V trimming: 1 base; J trimming: 2 bases; junction bases outside the gene matches: 4. DNA of the CDR3: TGTGCCAGCAGCTTAGAGCAGCGGGGGCCCTACGAGCAGTACTTC. Its translation: CASSLEQRGPYEQYF.

This clone was counted a single time. This chain uses TRBV4-1 with TRBJ2-7; 8 positions match TRBD2. Trimming took 1 base from V and 5 from J; bases not matched to a gene: 7. Germline lookup yields CDR1 MGHRA and CDR2 YSYEKL. The CDR3 runs 15 residues. The CDR3 DNA reads TGCGCCAGCAGCCAAGTAGGCCGGGAGGGCCACGAGCAGTACTTC. Translation: CASSQVGREGHEQYF.

The chain is built from TRBV2 and TRBJ1-2; TRBD1 aligns across 9 bases. This CDR3 region has 14 residues. Germline values: CDR1 SNHLY, CDR2 FYNNEI. J gave up 3 bases and V 8 bases, and 7 bases lay outside the gene matches. The CDR3 DNA reads TGTGCCAGCCAACCGACAGGGGGTCACTATGGCTACACCTTC. Encoded protein: CASQPTGGHYGYTF.

CDR3 coding DNA: TGCGCCAGCAGCCAAGGGAGAGCGCGCTCTAGCACAGATACGCAGTATTTT. It encodes CASSQGRARSSTDTQYF. The chain couples TRBV4-1 to TRBJ2-3; D unclear. Germline-derived CDR1 and CDR2 are MGHRA and YSYEKL. V lost 1 base and J 0 bases, leaving 14 bases between the germline ends. The CDR3 totals 17 residues.

The V gene is TRBV10-3, the J gene TRBJ2-5; 8 nucleotides align to TRBD2. CDR1 is ENHRY, CDR2 SYGVKD, per germline. This CDR3 spans 16 amino acids. Trimming at V came to 4 bases and at J to 1 base, leaving 8 bases not matched to a gene. CDR3 coding DNA: TGTGCCATCAGTGGAGGAGCGGGGGCCTTCCAAGAGACCCAGTACTTC. Its protein is CAISGGAGAFQETQYF.

The chain employs TRBV4-1 and TRBJ2-1, with D perhaps TRBD2 (6 bases). Germline V gene lookup returns CDR1 MGHRA and CDR2 YSYEKL. The length of the CDR3 is 16 residues. Trimming removed 5 bases at V and 4 bases at J, with 18 bases between. The CDR3 DNA follows: TGCGCCAGCAGCAGCCGGGACTCCCCGATTTACAATGAGCAGTTCTTC. Amino acid sequence: CASSSRDSPIYNEQFF.

V and J are TRBV18 and TRBJ2-2; perhaps TRBD2 as D (6 bases). This CDR3 is 17 amino acids long. Trimming removed 0 bases from V and 0 bases from J, with 11 bases in between. Germline CDR1 reads KGHSH; CDR2 reads LQKENI. This CDR3 reads CASSPPAAGSNTGELFF. The CDR3 nucleotides are TGTGCCAGCTCACCACCGGCGGCGGGATCGAACACCGGGGAGCTGTTTTTT. Together with reference TRBV18 and TRBJ2-2, the CDR3 gives the full variable domain: NAGVMQNPRHLVRRRGQEARLRCSPMKGHSHVYWYRQLPEEGLKFMVYLQKENIIDESGMPKERFSAEFPKEGPSILRIQQVVRGDSAAYFCASSPPAAGSNTGELFFGEGSRLTVL.

The chain recombines TRBV19 with TRBJ1-1, with TRBD1 as a possible D gene (5 bases). Between the trimmed V and J ends, which lost 5 bases and 1 base, there was a span of 14 bases. The CDR3 totals 15 residues. Germline CDR1 LNHDA, CDR2 SQIVND (reference sequence). This CDR3 reads CASSFQGSGNTEAFF. In nucleotides, the CDR3 is TGTGCCAGTAGTTTCCAGGGAAGTGGGAACACTGAAGCTTTCTTT.

V gene TRBV28 combines with J gene TRBJ2-3, with a weak D call TRBD2 (7 bases). The CDR3 is made up of 15 amino acids. V lost 7 bases and J lost 6, with 20 bases in between. From germline, CDR1 is MDHEN and CDR2 SYDVKM. CDR3 loop: CASNQGGLRTDTQYF. The DNA of the CDR3 is TGTGCCAGCAATCAAGGGGGACTAAGGACTGATACGCAGTATTTT.

The rearrangement uses TRBV7-2 and TRBJ2-7; the match to TRBD2 covers 8 bases. The junction had 14 bases not matched to a gene; V was cut back by 6 bases and J by 4 bases. The V gene's germline CDR1 is SGHTA and CDR2 FQGNSA. This CDR3 spans 16 amino acids. CDR3 protein: CASRKGQPGLGYEQYF. CDR3 coding DNA: TGTGCCAGCAGAAAAGGACAGCCGGGACTAGGGTACGAGCAGTACTTC.

The chain combines TRBV2 with TRBJ2-7; 7 bases match TRBD2. Germline trimming cut 6 bases from V and 4 bases from J; bases unmatched to any gene: 9. This CDR3 contains 14 residues. Looked up from germline, CDR1 is SNHLY and CDR2 is FYNNEI. This CDR3 is CASRKSGKGYEQYF. CDR3 bases: TGTGCCAGCAGGAAAAGCGGGAAGGGGTACGAGCAGTACTTC.

The genes are TRBV9 and TRBJ2-1; perhaps TRBD2 as D (6 bases). Germline V gene lookup returns CDR1 SGDLS and CDR2 YYNGEE. The V and J ends lost 3 bases and 4 bases respectively, with 11 bases between them. This CDR3 is built from 14 residues. CDR3: CASSGGTLYNEQFF. DNA for the CDR3: TGTGCCAGCAGCGGGGGGACTCTATACAATGAGCAGTTCTTC.

The rearrangement links TRBV5-4 to TRBJ2-7; 8 nucleotides agree with TRBD1. CDR3 length: 15 residues. V dropped 1 base and J dropped 3; count of bases not matched to a gene: 6. Germline assignment: CDR1 SGHNT and CDR2 YYREEE (reference sequence). The CDR3 region has the DNA TGTGCCAGCAGCTTGCAGGGGGCAGACCGCTACGAGCAGTACTTC. Its translation: CASSLQGADRYEQYF. Full variable domain (missing parts from reference TRBV5-4 and TRBJ2-7): ETGVTQSPTHLIKTRGQQVTLRCSSQSGHNTVSWYQQALGQGPQFIFQYYREEENGRGNFPPRFSGLQFPNYSSELNVNALELDDSALYLCASSLQGADRYEQYFGPGTRLTVT.

With regard to this clone: The junction shows a germline mismatch at one end, possibly a read error. V and J are TRBV5-4 and TRBJ2-2; 9 nucleotides agree with TRBD1. The germline gives CDR1 SGHNT, CDR2 YYREEE (reference sequence). The CDR3 runs to 14 residues. In nucleotides, the CDR3 is TGTGCCAGCAGCCGGGGACAGGGCGAAGGGGGGCTGTTTTTT. Amino acid sequence: CASSRGQGEGGLFF.

V is TRBV19 and J is TRBJ1-3; tentative D call: TRBD1 (6 bases). Trimming pared 7 bases from V and 2 bases from J, leaving 15 bases between. Germline V CDR1 and CDR2: LNHDA, SQIVND (reference sequence). The CDR3 is made up of 15 amino acids. The CDR3 is CASTKGAGAGNTIYF. CDR3 sequence (DNA): TGTGCCAGTACTAAGGGCGCAGGGGCTGGAAACACCATATATTTT.

The chain recombines TRBV6-6 with TRBJ2-7; 13 bases agree with TRBD2. The CDR3 loop spans 15 amino acids. V shed 5 bases and J 5 bases; nucleotides not matched to a gene: 6. From germline, CDR1 is MNHNY and CDR2 SVGAGI (reference sequence). The CDR3, as DNA: TGTGCCAGCAGTAGAGGACTAGCGGGAGCAGACGAGCAGTACTTC. Protein product: CASSRGLAGADEQYF.

The V and J genes are TRBV9 and TRBJ1-2, with D maybe TRBD1 (6 bases). Trimming removed 3 bases from V and 7 bases from J, with 16 bases in between. Germline loops: CDR1 SGDLS, CDR2 YYNGEE. The length of the CDR3 is 14 residues. The CDR3 protein is CASSAYTGIGGYTF. Here the CDR3 DNA reads TGTGCCAGCAGCGCCTATACAGGGATCGGTGGCTACACCTTC.

This rearrangement joins TRBV5-5 to TRBJ2-6, with D tentatively TRBD2 (6 bases). Trimming shortened V by 4 bases and J by 0 bases, and 11 bases separated the two germline ends. CDR3 length: 16 residues. Germline V gives CDR1 SGHKS, CDR2 YYEKEE (reference sequence). CDR3 protein: CASSRSGNSGANVLTF. CDR3 in DNA: TGTGCCAGCAGCCGTAGCGGTAACTCTGGGGCCAACGTCCTGACTTTC.